The rows below give T cell receptor beta chains drawn from one sample of a study of metastatic and nonmetastatic thyroid tumors. TCRdb re-processed the PCR reads through MiXCR. The sample consists of about 21,000 clones, approximately 22% of them appearing once. The sample taken for sequencing was adjacent normal tissue. These receptors all stem from a female donor with papillary thyroid cancer or a benign thyroid nodule (not recorded which). Some clones in this sample may be carry-over from other donors' samples. CDR3s leave out the opening cysteine and the closing phenylalanine or tryptophan. The order of the fields is J gene, V gene, CDR3 protein.

TRBJ2-7,TRBV11-3,ASSLRSIYEQY
TRBJ1-5,TRBV15,ATSRVNQPQH
TRBJ2-7,TRBV4-3,ASSHRSDPSYEQY
TRBJ2-1,TRBV28,ASSFGRGRSYNEQF
TRBJ2-7,TRBV11-2,ASSSGGRNSQGRNEQY
TRBJ1-1,TRBV25-1,ASSEFAGMVTEAF
TRBJ2-5,TRBV25-1,ASGQETQY
TRBJ2-2,TRBV28,ASRSEGSTGELF
TRBJ2-3,TRBV19,ASSVQGAITDTHY
TRBJ1-3,TRBV11-2,ASSLWGSGNTIY
TRBJ2-7,TRBV11-1,ASSSGQVLEQY
TRBJ2-2,TRBV6-1,ASREQGANTGELF
TRBJ2-1,TRBV24-1,ATSDRLAYNEQF
TRBJ2-7,TRBV7-8,ASSFGGTYEQY
TRBJ2-7,TRBV12-3/TRBV12-4,ASSGTGEYEQY
TRBJ1-2,TRBV3-1,ASSLEGLEYGYT
TRBJ2-7,TRBV27,ASSLSLRGGNYEQY
TRBJ2-1,TRBV28,ASSRGDRGLNEQF
TRBJ2-1,TRBV11-1,ASSMFRESGGVEQF
TRBJ2-7,TRBV12-3/TRBV12-4,ASSSWTGGSYEQY
TRBJ1-2,TRBV28,ASGRNYGYT
TRBJ1-1,TRBV20-1,SAPVAEAF
TRBJ2-7,TRBV7-2,ASSSRTGFYEQY
TRBJ2-5,TRBV27,ANSFRGSLGETQY
TRBJ2-7,TRBV20-1,SARDARQWGAY
NA,TRBV2,ASTQGTSGRGEQF
TRBJ2-1,TRBV11-1,ASSLAEGLELGQF
TRBJ1-5,TRBV5-1,ASSPDGATNQPQH
TRBJ2-7,TRBV15,ATSRVGAGGGEQY
TRBJ2-5,TRBV20-1,SASPRVASGRKETQY
TRBJ1-1,TRBV7-6,ASSPTPGPNTEAF
TRBJ2-7,TRBV20-1,SAAPGQGASYEQY
TRBJ2-1,TRBV7-2,ASSLDRENYNEQF
TRBJ2-2,TRBV20-1,SARAALGAGELF
TRBJ2-7,TRBV28,ASSENKWDFEQY
TRBJ2-7,TRBV2,ASSAYYLNGQY
TRBJ2-1,TRBV24-1,ATSARGAYNEQF
TRBJ1-2,TRBV20-1,SATLTGAGYGYT
TRBJ1-1,TRBV12-3/TRBV12-4,ASSLGTENTEAF
TRBJ2-7,TRBV6-2/TRBV6-3,ASSYPIWKRYEQY
TRBJ2-3,TRBV6-5,ASSYEGGTDTQY
TRBJ2-5,TRBV2,ASRGDYGETQY
TRBJ2-1,TRBV7-2,ASSLRLAGGRDEQF
TRBJ1-3,TRBV5-1,ASSQYGTGFSGNTIY
TRBJ2-3,TRBV20-1,SAELAGGWGDTQY
TRBJ2-3,TRBV6-1,ASSTPQSTDTQY
TRBJ2-7,TRBV7-9,ASSRTGTEYEQY
TRBJ1-1,TRBV7-9,ASSGQGFTEAF
TRBJ2-5,TRBV5-1,ASSLFPGGVEETQY
TRBJ2-7,TRBV4-3,ASSQGVGRAAYEQY
TRBJ2-7,TRBV28,ASKFPRSYEQY
TRBJ2-7,TRBV6-1,ASSHPPTYEQY